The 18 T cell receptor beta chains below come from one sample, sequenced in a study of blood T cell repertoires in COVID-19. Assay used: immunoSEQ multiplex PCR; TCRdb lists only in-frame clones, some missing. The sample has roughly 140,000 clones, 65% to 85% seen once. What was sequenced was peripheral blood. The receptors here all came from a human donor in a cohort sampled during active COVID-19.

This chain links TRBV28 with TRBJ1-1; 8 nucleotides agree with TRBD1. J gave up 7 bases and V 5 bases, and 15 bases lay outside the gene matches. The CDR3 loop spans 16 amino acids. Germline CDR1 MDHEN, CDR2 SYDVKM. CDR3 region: CASSSSGGAMRGEAFF. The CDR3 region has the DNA TGTGCCAGCAGTAGCTCAGGGGGCGCGATGAGAGGTGAAGCTTTCTTT. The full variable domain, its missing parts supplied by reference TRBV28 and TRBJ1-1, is DVKVTQSSRYLVKRTGEKVFLECVQDMDHENMFWYRQDPGLGLRLIYFSYDVKMKEKGDIPEGYSVSREKKERFSLILESASTNQTSMYLCASSSSGGAMRGEAFFGQGTRLTVV.

The CDR3 coding sequence is TGTGCCAGTAGTATCGTCGGGCTAGCGGGGCAAGAGACCCAGTACTTC. Protein product: CASSIVGLAGQETQYF. The chain combines TRBV19 with TRBJ2-5, with 9 bases matching TRBD2. Germline V gives CDR1 LNHDA, CDR2 SQIVND (reference sequence). The CDR3 spans 16 residues. Unmatched junction bases numbered 7, after V lost 3 bases and J lost 2 bases.

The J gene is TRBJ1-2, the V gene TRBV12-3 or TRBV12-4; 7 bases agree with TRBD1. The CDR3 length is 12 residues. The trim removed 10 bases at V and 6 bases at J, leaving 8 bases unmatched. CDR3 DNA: TGTGCCATCGGGAACAGGGGAGATGGCTACACCTTC. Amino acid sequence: CAIGNRGDGYTF.

The chain's CDR3 is CASSLGRSRSTDTQYF. The CDR3 DNA is TGTGCCAGCAGCTTAGGGAGGAGCCGTAGCACAGATACGCAGTATTTT. The chain recombines TRBV7-2 with TRBJ2-3; maybe TRBD2 (5 bases). Germline CDR1 and CDR2: SGHTA and FQGNSA. Trimming shortened V by 1 base and J by 0 bases, and 11 bases separated the two germline ends. The CDR3 is made up of 16 amino acids.

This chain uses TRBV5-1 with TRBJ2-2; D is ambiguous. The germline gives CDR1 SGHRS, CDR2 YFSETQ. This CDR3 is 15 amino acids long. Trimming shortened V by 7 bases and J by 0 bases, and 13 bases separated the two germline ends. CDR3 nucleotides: TGCGCCAGCGGGCCCGAACCCACGAACACCGGGGAGCTGTTTTTT. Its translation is CASGPEPTNTGELFF.

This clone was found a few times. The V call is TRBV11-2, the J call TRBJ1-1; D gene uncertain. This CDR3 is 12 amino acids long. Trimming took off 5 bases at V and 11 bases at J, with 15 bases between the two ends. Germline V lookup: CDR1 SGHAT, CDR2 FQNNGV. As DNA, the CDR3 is TGTGCCAGCAGCCCACCCGGGAGCGAGGCTTTCTTT. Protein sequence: CASSPPGSEAFF.

The chain's CDR3 is CASSSGQGPNSPLHF. Written as DNA, the CDR3 is TGTGCCAGCAGCTCCGGACAGGGCCCTAATTCACCCCTCCACTTT. The V and J genes are TRBV7-3 and TRBJ1-6; 8 bases agree with TRBD1. This CDR3 has 15 residues. J lost 6 bases, V lost 4 bases, and 5 bases had no gene match. Germline V gene lookup returns CDR1 SGHTA and CDR2 FQGTGA.

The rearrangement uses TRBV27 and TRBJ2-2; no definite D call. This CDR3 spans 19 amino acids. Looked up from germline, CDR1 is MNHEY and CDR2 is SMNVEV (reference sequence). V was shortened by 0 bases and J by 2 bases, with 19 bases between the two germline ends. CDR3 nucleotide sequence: TGTGCCAGCAGTTTATCAGTTATCAGACTGAAAACTAACACCGGGGAGCTGTTTTTT. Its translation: CASSLSVIRLKTNTGELFF.

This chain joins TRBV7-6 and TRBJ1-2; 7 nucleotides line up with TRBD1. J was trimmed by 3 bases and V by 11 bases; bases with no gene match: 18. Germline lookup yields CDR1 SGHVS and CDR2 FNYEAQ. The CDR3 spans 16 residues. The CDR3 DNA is TGTGCCCTGAGCTTCCTGGGACAGACCATTGACTATGGCTACACCTTC. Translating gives CALSFLGQTIDYGYTF. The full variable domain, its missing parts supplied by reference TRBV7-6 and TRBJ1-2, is GAGVSQSPRYKVTKRGQDVALRCDPISGHVSLYWYRQALGQGPEFLTYFNYEAQQDKSGLPNDRFSAERPEGSISTLTIQRTEQRDSAMYRCALSFLGQTIDYGYTFGSGTRLTVV.

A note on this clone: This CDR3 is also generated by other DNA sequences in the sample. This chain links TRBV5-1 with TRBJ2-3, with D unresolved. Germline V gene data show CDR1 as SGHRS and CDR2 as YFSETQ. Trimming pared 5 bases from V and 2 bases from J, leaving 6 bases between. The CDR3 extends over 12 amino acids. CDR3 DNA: TGCGCCAGCAGTTTATCCACAGATACGCAGTATTTT. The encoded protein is CASSLSTDTQYF.

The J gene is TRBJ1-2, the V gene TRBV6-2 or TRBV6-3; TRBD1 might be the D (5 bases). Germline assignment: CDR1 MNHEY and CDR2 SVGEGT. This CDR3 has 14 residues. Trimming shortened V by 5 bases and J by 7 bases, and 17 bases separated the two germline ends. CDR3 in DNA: TGTGCCAGCAGTATCTTGAGCCAGGGCTCTGGCTACACCTTC. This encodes CASSILSQGSGYTF.

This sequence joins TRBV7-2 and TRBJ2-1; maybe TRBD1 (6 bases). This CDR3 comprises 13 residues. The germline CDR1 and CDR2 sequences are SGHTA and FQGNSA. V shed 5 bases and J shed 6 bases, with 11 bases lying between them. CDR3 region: CASSPGVFNEQFF. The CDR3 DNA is TGTGCCAGCAGCCCAGGGGTCTTCAATGAGCAGTTCTTC.

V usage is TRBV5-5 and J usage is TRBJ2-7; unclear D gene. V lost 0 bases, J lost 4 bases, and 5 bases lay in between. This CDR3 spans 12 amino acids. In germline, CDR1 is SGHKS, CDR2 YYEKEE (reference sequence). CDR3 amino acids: CASSLGLYEQYF. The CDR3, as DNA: TGTGCCAGCAGCTTGGGCCTATACGAGCAGTACTTC.

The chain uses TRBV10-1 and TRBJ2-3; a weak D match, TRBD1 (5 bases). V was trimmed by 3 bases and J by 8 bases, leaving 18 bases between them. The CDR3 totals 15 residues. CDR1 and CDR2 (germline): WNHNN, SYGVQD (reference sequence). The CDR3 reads CASSDRDKVTGTQYF. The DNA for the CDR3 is TGCGCCAGCAGTGACAGGGATAAGGTAACGGGTACGCAGTATTTT.

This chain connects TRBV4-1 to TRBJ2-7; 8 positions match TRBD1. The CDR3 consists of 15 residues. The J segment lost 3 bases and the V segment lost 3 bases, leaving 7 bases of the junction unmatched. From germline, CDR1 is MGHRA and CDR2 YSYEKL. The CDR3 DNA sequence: TGCGCCAGCAGCCACCCGACAGGGGCGTACTACGAGCAGTACTTC. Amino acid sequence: CASSHPTGAYYEQYF.

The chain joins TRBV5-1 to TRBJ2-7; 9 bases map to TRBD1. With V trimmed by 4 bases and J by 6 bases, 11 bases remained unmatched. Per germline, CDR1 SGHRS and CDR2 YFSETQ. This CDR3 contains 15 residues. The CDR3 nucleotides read TGCGCCAGCAGCGCCCTCCGACAGGGGGTAGGCGAGCAGTACTTC. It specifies CASSALRQGVGEQYF.

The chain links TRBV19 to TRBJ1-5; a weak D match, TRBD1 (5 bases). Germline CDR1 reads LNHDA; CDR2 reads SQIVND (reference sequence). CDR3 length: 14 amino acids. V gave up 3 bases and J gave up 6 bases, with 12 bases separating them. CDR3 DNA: TGTGCCAGTAGTATCCTACAGGTCTCTCAGCCCCAGCATTTT. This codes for CASSILQVSQPQHF.

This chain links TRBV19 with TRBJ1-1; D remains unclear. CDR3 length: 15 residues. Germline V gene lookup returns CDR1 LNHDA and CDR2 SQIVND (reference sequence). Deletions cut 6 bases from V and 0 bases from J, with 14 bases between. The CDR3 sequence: CASREGRAVNTEAFF. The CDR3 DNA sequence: TGTGCCAGTAGAGAAGGGAGGGCGGTGAACACTGAAGCTTTCTTT.